The next 13 T cell receptor beta chains were all read from a single sample in a study of cytomegalovirus exposure and HLA in healthy donors. PCR was performed using 60 Vbeta and 13 Jbeta primers. Profiled with immunoSEQ multiplex PCR; TCRdb holds only in-frame clones, not every one. The table includes about 140,000 clones, around four fifths detected once. Source material: PBMCs. The receptor source for this set is a male donor in good health and CMV-seronegative.

This clone was observed once. J is TRBJ1-3 and V is TRBV7-6; D unresolved. This CDR3 comprises 14 residues. Germline V gives CDR1 SGHVS, CDR2 FNYEAQ. V shed 6 bases and J shed 2 bases, with 11 bases lying between them. The CDR3 DNA sequence: TGTGCCAGCAGGACCGACACGACTGGAAACACCATATATTTT. Amino acids: CASRTDTTGNTIYF. The variable domain in full, completed from reference TRBV7-6 and TRBJ1-3, reads GAGVSQSPRYKVTKRGQDVALRCDPISGHVSLYWYRQALGQGPEFLTYFNYEAQQDKSGLPNDRFSAERPEGSISTLTIQRTEQRDSAMYRCASRTDTTGNTIYFGEGSWLTVV.

J is TRBJ1-1 and V is TRBV9; 7 nucleotides line up with TRBD1. Trimming removed 4 bases from V and 6 bases from J; junction bases left unmatched: 9. Germline V gene sequence: CDR1 SGDLS, CDR2 YYNGEE. CDR3 length: 14 amino acids. The CDR3 loop is CASSPTTGVPEAFF. CDR3 nucleotides: TGTGCCAGCAGCCCCACAACAGGGGTACCTGAAGCTTTCTTT.

This chain joins TRBV6-5 and TRBJ1-1; D gene uncertain. The CDR3 loop spans 13 amino acids. CDR1 MNHEY and CDR2 SVGAGI come from the germline V gene. The germline V and J ends were trimmed by 5 bases and 1 base, with 8 bases remaining between them. In DNA, the CDR3 is TGTGCCAGCAGTATTTTCGGGAACACTGAAGCTTTCTTT. Translating gives CASSIFGNTEAFF.

The rearrangement links TRBV2 to TRBJ1-5; TRBD1 is a possible D gene (5 bases). The CDR3 runs 15 residues. Germline values: CDR1 SNHLY, CDR2 FYNNEI. The V end lost 8 bases, the J end lost 2 bases, and 16 bases lay between the germline ends. CDR3 protein: CASGVGARGNQPQHF. The CDR3 bases are TGTGCCAGCGGAGTTGGGGCGCGAGGCAATCAGCCCCAGCATTTT.

This sequence joins TRBV12-5 and TRBJ2-1, with TRBD1 matching over 11 bases. CDR1 and CDR2 (germline): LGHNT, FRNRAP. V shed 6 bases and J 3 bases; nucleotides not matched to a gene: 7. The CDR3 sequence is 16 residues long. The CDR3 spells CASGPGTGGVYNEQFF. The CDR3 nucleotides read TGTGCTAGTGGCCCCGGGACAGGGGGTGTCTACAATGAGCAGTTCTTC.

The chain has TRBV25-1 and TRBJ2-7; D possibly corresponds to TRBD1 (5 bases). This CDR3 contains 13 residues. The ends were cut back, 2 bases at V and 5 bases at J, with 10 bases in the middle. Germline assignment: CDR1 MGHDK and CDR2 SYGVNS. In nucleotides, the CDR3 is TGTGCCAGCAGTGAACCAGGGTACCACGAGCAGTACTTC. Protein: CASSEPGYHEQYF.

The chain joins TRBV11-1 to TRBJ1-1, with D possibly TRBD1 on 5 matching bases. Germline V gene lookup returns CDR1 SGHAT and CDR2 FQDESV (reference sequence). The CDR3 has 13 amino acids. The V end lost 1 base, the J end lost 2 bases, and 5 bases lay between the germline ends. The DNA for the CDR3 is TGTGCCAGCAGCTTAGGGGGCAACACTGAAGCTTTCTTT. Protein product: CASSLGGNTEAFF.

The chain carries TRBV27 and TRBJ1-5, with no clear D. The CDR3 totals 19 residues. The germline CDR1 and CDR2 sequences are MNHEY and SMNVEV (reference sequence). Trimming took 6 bases from V and 1 from J, leaving 25 bases between them. The CDR3 is CASSLRGVSRSGSNQPQHF. The CDR3 DNA sequence: TGTGCCAGCAGCCTCCGGGGAGTAAGTCGGTCTGGGAGCAATCAGCCCCAGCATTTT.

This clone was counted a few times. V and J are TRBV5-1 and TRBJ2-5, with TRBD1 identical over 7 bases. Losses at the gene ends were 6 bases for V and 1 base for J; bases not matched to a gene: 18. The CDR3 totals 18 residues. Germline loops: CDR1 SGHRS, CDR2 YFSETQ. CDR3 bases: TGCGCCAGCACCCACACCTACGGACCCGGGGACAGCCAAGAGACCCAGTACTTC. It codes for CASTHTYGPGDSQETQYF.

The chain recombines TRBV11-2 with TRBJ2-2, with D maybe TRBD1 (6 bases). V lost 0 bases and J 6 bases, leaving 26 bases between the germline ends. The CDR3 is 20 amino acids. Germline V CDR1 and CDR2: SGHAT, FQNNGV. CDR3 nucleotide sequence: TGTGCCAGCAGCTTAGAGGGGAAGGGGACATACCTCCTAGGGGCCGGGGAGCTGTTTTTT. Translated: CASSLEGKGTYLLGAGELFF.

This clone came up once. The chain recombines TRBV11-2 with TRBJ2-1; tentatively, D is TRBD2 (5 bases). The V end was cut by 7 bases, the J end by 0 bases, with 16 bases between. In germline, CDR1 is SGHAT, CDR2 FQNNGV. The CDR3 spans 16 residues. CDR3 sequence reads: CASNSYGEISYNEQFF. The DNA for the CDR3 is TGTGCCAGCAACTCGTACGGGGAAATCTCCTACAATGAGCAGTTCTTC.

This sequence joins TRBV2 and TRBJ2-7, with D possibly TRBD2 on 5 matching bases. The CDR3 is made up of 15 amino acids. V was pared by 5 bases and J by 3 bases, with 17 bases between. Germline values: CDR1 SNHLY, CDR2 FYNNEI. CDR3 in DNA: TGTGCCAGCAGTAAGACTACTGCGGCGCTCTACGAGCAGTACTTC. This sequence encodes CASSKTTAALYEQYF.

The chain has TRBV7-2 and TRBJ2-5, with D possibly TRBD2 on 6 matching bases. Per germline, CDR1 SGHTA and CDR2 FQGNSA. CDR3 size: 14 residues. V shed 1 base and J shed 2 bases, with 8 bases lying between them. The CDR3 DNA is TGTGCCAGCAGCTTAGGTGGGACTCAAGAGACCCAGTACTTC. Its protein is CASSLGGTQETQYF. Using reference TRBV7-2 and TRBJ2-5 for the parts outside the CDR3, the full variable domain is GAGVSQSPSNKVTEKGKDVELRCDPISGHTALYWYRQSLGQGLEFLIYFQGNSAPDKSGLPSDRFSAERTGGSVSTLTIQRTQQEDSAVYLCASSLGGTQETQYFGPGTRLLVL.